One sample yielded the 16 T cell receptor beta chains listed below, sequenced in a study of blood T cell repertoires in COVID-19. Profiled with immunoSEQ multiplex PCR; TCRdb holds only in-frame clones, not every one. The table shows 150,000 or so clones, with roughly 83% occurring only once. Input material: peripheral blood. These receptors all stem from a woman between 65 and 79 years old with COVID-19, enrolled during active disease.

The chain employs TRBV7-8 and TRBJ2-3; weak D call: TRBD2 (6 bases). CDR1 SGHVS and CDR2 FQNEAQ come from the germline V gene. The CDR3 consists of 17 residues. V lost 1 base, J lost 0 bases, and 14 bases lay in between. The CDR3 DNA sequence: TGTGCCAGCAGCTTAGATCTACTAGCCCCTAGCACAGATACGCAGTATTTT. This codes for CASSLDLLAPSTDTQYF. The full variable domain, rest sourced from reference TRBV7-8 and TRBJ2-3, is GAGVSQSPRYKVAKRGQDVALRCDPISGHVSLFWYQQALGQGPEFLTYFQNEAQLDKSGLPSDRFFAERPEGSVSTLKIQRTQQEDSAVYLCASSLDLLAPSTDTQYFGPGTRLTVL.

This sequence joins TRBV5-5 and TRBJ1-2; 7 bases align to TRBD1. The CDR3 has 15 residues. Germline trimming cut 0 bases from V and 6 bases from J; bases unmatched to any gene: 8. Germline CDR1 is SGHKS and CDR2 is YYEKEE (reference sequence). For the CDR3, the DNA is TGTGCCAGCAGCTTGGCGGACAGGCCACTACATGGCTACACCTTC. Amino acid sequence: CASSLADRPLHGYTF.

This clone occurred a few times. The genes are TRBV3-1 (or the pseudogene TRBV3-2) and TRBJ2-2; TRBD2 matches 10 bases. J was trimmed by 0 bases and V by 4 bases; bases with no gene match: 5. This CDR3 region has 17 residues. Germline CDR1 and CDR2: LGHDT and YNNKEL (reference sequence). CDR3 DNA: TGTGCCAGCAGCCGGCTCCTAGCGGGGGCGAACACCGGGGAGCTGTTTTTT. It yields the protein CASSRLLAGANTGELFF.

J is TRBJ1-2 and V is TRBV10-3, with D tentatively TRBD1 (5 bases). The germline V gene has CDR1 ENHRY and CDR2 SYGVKD. Trimming shortened V by 2 bases and J by 6 bases, and 7 bases separated the two germline ends. The CDR3 totals 12 residues. CDR3 in DNA: TGTGCCATCAGTGAGGGGACTGATGGCTACACCTTC. It translates to CAISEGTDGYTF.

This sequence joins TRBV11-1 and TRBJ2-3, with 8 bases aligning to TRBD1. The CDR3 is 14 amino acids. V lost 8 bases and J lost 0; bases outside the gene matches: 4. Germline V CDR1 and CDR2: SGHAT, FQDESV (reference sequence). The CDR3 loop is CASSDRGSTDTQYF. In DNA form, the CDR3 reads TGTGCCAGCTCTGACAGGGGCAGCACAGATACGCAGTATTTT.

The V gene is TRBV19, the J gene TRBJ1-6; 8 nucleotides line up with TRBD1. The CDR3 sequence is 14 residues long. V shed 3 bases and J 7 bases; nucleotides not matched to a gene: 2. Germline CDR1 LNHDA, CDR2 SQIVND (reference sequence). The CDR3 loop is CASSMGQENSPLHF. The DNA of the CDR3 is TGTGCCAGTAGTATGGGACAGGAGAATTCACCCCTCCACTTT. Supplemented by reference TRBV19 and TRBJ1-6, the full variable domain reads DGGITQSPKYLFRKEGQNVTLSCEQNLNHDAMYWYRQDPGQGLRLIYYSQIVNDFQKGDIAEGYSVSREKKESFPLTVTSAQKNPTAFYLCASSMGQENSPLHFGNGTRLTVT.

V is TRBV4-3 and J is TRBJ1-6; 7 bases are a match to TRBD1. CDR1 and CDR2 (germline): LGHNA, YSLEER. V shed 1 base, J shed 0 bases, and the junction held 6 bases outside the gene matches. The CDR3 has 18 amino acids. The CDR3 spells CASSQVYRGSSYNSPLHF. DNA for the CDR3: TGCGCCAGCAGCCAAGTCTACAGGGGAAGCTCCTATAATTCACCCCTCCACTTT.

The V and J genes are TRBV30 and TRBJ2-5; 10 nucleotides match TRBD2. CDR3 size: 14 residues. Germline V lookup: CDR1 GTSNPN, CDR2 SVGIG (reference sequence). J gave up 1 base and V 2 bases, and 1 base lay outside the gene matches. CDR3 sequence (DNA): TGTGCCTGGAGTAGCGGGGGGGCCCAAGAGACCCAGTACTTC. As protein: CAWSSGGAQETQYF.

J is TRBJ1-2 and V is TRBV5-1; D may be TRBD1 (6 bases). In germline, CDR1 is SGHRS, CDR2 YFSETQ. The CDR3 is 18 residues long. V lost 0 bases and J lost 0, with 18 bases in between. CDR3 nucleotides: TGCGCCAGCAGCTTGGACAGGGAAGGGACACGAACTAACTATGGCTACACCTTC. Its translation: CASSLDREGTRTNYGYTF.

The chain uses TRBV12-3 or TRBV12-4 and TRBJ1-6, with a possible D match to TRBD1 (5 bases). The CDR3 extends over 13 amino acids. Trimming left V 2 bases short and J 10 bases short, with 9 bases between. The CDR3 coding sequence is TGTGCCAGCAGTTTACTGGGGGGGTCACCCCTCCACTTT. This codes for CASSLLGGSPLHF.

The V and J genes are TRBV11-2 and TRBJ1-1; 9 bases agree with TRBD1. Germline assignment: CDR1 SGHAT and CDR2 FQNNGV. The CDR3 extends over 15 amino acids. Unmatched junction bases numbered 8, after V lost 5 bases and J lost 4 bases. The CDR3 sequence is CASSPRQGGSTEAFF. CDR3 bases: TGTGCCAGCAGCCCAAGACAGGGGGGGAGCACTGAAGCTTTCTTT.

This clone was seen more than once but under ten times. The chain recombines TRBV7-2 with TRBJ1-4; 7 bases line up with TRBD1. From germline, CDR1 is SGHTA and CDR2 FQGNSA. The CDR3 consists of 19 residues. The junction had 19 bases not matched to a gene; V was cut back by 5 bases and J by 4 bases. The CDR3 spells CASSATLRGTGDDNEKLFF. Here the CDR3 DNA reads TGTGCCAGCAGCGCCACACTTAGGGGAACAGGGGATGATAATGAAAAACTGTTTTTT.

The V call is TRBV7-8, the J call TRBJ1-3, with TRBD1 as a possible D gene (5 bases). The CDR3 is 15 amino acids. Germline-derived CDR1 and CDR2 are SGHVS and FQNEAQ. The V end was cut by 2 bases, the J end by 3 bases, with 11 bases between. The CDR3 nucleotides read TGTGCCAGCAGCTTAACCGCCAGGGATGGAAACACCATATATTTT. Translating it yields CASSLTARDGNTIYF.

The chain couples TRBV5-4 to TRBJ1-2; 9 bases match TRBD1. The CDR3 length is 16 residues. Germline assignment: CDR1 SGHNT and CDR2 YYREEE (reference sequence). Trimming took 4 bases from V and 6 from J; bases not matched to a gene: 13. CDR3 nucleotide sequence: TGTGCCAGCAGCCGGCGGGGGGTTGGGACAGGGCATGGCTACACCTTC. Translated: CASSRRGVGTGHGYTF.

The chain employs TRBV14 and TRBJ2-1; the match to TRBD2 covers 13 bases. This CDR3 is 16 amino acids long. V was clipped by 5 bases and J by 7 bases; unmatched bases: 8. Looked up from germline, CDR1 is SGHDN and CDR2 is FVKESK. DNA for the CDR3: TGTGCCAGCAGCGCACCGGGACTAGCGGGGTTGAATGAGCAGTTCTTC. It translates to CASSAPGLAGLNEQFF.

J is TRBJ1-1 and V is TRBV6-6, with D unclear. V was clipped by 7 bases and J by 4 bases, with 16 bases between them. The CDR3 contains 14 residues. The V gene's germline CDR1 is MNHNY and CDR2 SVGAGI (reference sequence). CDR3 coding DNA: TGTGCCAGCACCTTTATTGGGTCAGGCACTGAAGCTTTCTTT. It codes for CASTFIGSGTEAFF.